This TCR beta chain is drawn from a study of tumor and adjacent non-tumor tissue in lung cancer. TCRbeta libraries were built with three rounds of nested PCR, modified from ARM-PCR. TCRdb reprocessed the multiplex PCR reads with MiXCR, giving one entry per CDR3 protein. The sample consists of some 47,000 distinct CDR3 sequences, more than 60% of them appearing once. This sample's RNA came from whole unsorted tissue. Distant lung tissue was collected more than 3 cm away from the tumor edge. The germline V gene has CDR1 GTSNPN and CDR2 SVGIG (reference sequence). This CDR3 is 13 amino acids long. Study outcomes and limitations: In normal lung, the top 100 clones were significantly more dominant than in tumor.

This clonotype was seen ten or more times. Antigen specificity is unknown. Germline is not matched at one junction end, which may reflect a read error. The clonotype comes from a woman aged 40 to 49 with non-small cell lung cancer. The V call is TRBV30, the J call TRBJ1-6; D is possibly TRBD1 (5 bases). The sample taken for sequencing was distant non-tumor lung tissue. In DNA, the CDR3 is TGTGCCTGGAGACGTGACAGCTATTCGCCCCTCCACTTT. This translates into CAWRRDSYSPLHF.